The sequence of this T cell receptor beta chain was determined in a study of blood T cell repertoires in COVID-19. The method was immunoSEQ multiplex PCR; TCRdb's version includes in-frame clones alone and lacks a portion of them. This sample has roughly 190,000 clones, with 88% found just once. This CDR3 contains 16 residues. CDR1 is MNHEY and CDR2 is SVGAGI in the germline V gene. Trimming left V 2 bases short and J 3 bases short, with 17 bases between. The TCR originated in a woman between 35 and 50 years old who had recovered from COVID-19. The genes are TRBV6-5 and TRBJ2-7; no reliable D call. Sequencing used peripheral blood. Here the CDR3 reads CASSYGLPPSGYEQYF. CDR3 nucleotides: TGTGCCAGCAGTTACGGTCTACCCCCGTCGGGCTACGAGCAGTACTTC.